This passage covers 20 T cell receptor beta chains from one sample sequenced in a study of T cell changes during pregnancy in multiple sclerosis. Sequencing used immunoSEQ multiplex PCR; TCRdb keeps in-frame clones, though not all of them. The sample contains over 35,000 clones, 90% of which appear only once. Sequenced here: CD4+ T cells from peripheral blood mononuclear cells, sampled in the third trimester of pregnancy. These receptors were collected from a female donor with multiple sclerosis, enrolled in a pregnancy study.

The chain is built from TRBV19 and TRBJ1-3; a weak D match, TRBD1 (5 bases). V gave up 3 bases and J gave up 3 bases, with 12 bases separating them. The CDR3 loop spans 15 amino acids. Germline CDR1 and CDR2: LNHDA and SQIVND (reference sequence). For the CDR3, the DNA is TGTGCCAGTAGTATTGGGGCAGCGTTTGGAAACACCATATATTTT. Encoded protein: CASSIGAAFGNTIYF.

V usage is TRBV27 and J usage is TRBJ1-3, with 8 bases aligning to TRBD1. Trimming at V came to 3 bases and at J to 8 bases, leaving 3 bases not matched to a gene. Germline loops: CDR1 MNHEY, CDR2 SMNVEV (reference sequence). This CDR3 contains 13 residues. The CDR3 DNA reads TGTGCCAGCAGTTTCCAGGGGGCCGACACCATATATTTT. This sequence encodes CASSFQGADTIYF.

V and J are TRBV14 and TRBJ2-3; D is perhaps TRBD2 (6 bases). Deletions cut 0 bases from V and 4 bases from J, with 14 bases between. From germline, CDR1 is SGHDN and CDR2 FVKESK. The CDR3 length is 16 residues. The CDR3 sequence: CASSQDGGRKADTQYF. CDR3 nucleotide sequence: TGTGCCAGCAGCCAAGATGGGGGGAGGAAGGCAGATACGCAGTATTTT.

This chain links TRBV7-9 with TRBJ2-5; 7 bases fit TRBD1. The CDR3 spans 14 residues. V was clipped by 5 bases and J by 2 bases; unmatched bases: 5. CDR1 is SEHNR and CDR2 is FQNEAQ in the germline V gene (reference sequence). The CDR3 spells CASSQRTGQETQYF. Written as DNA, the CDR3 is TGTGCCAGCAGCCAAAGGACAGGTCAAGAGACCCAGTACTTC.

The DNA of the CDR3 is TGTGCCTGGAGTGTGAGGGCGGGAGCTTTCTTT. Translation gives CAWSVRAGAFF. The chain carries TRBV30 and TRBJ1-1; D unclear. Germline CDR1 reads GTSNPN; CDR2 reads SVGIG (reference sequence). Trimming removed 0 bases at V and 10 bases at J, with 9 bases between. The length of the CDR3 is 11 residues.

This chain connects TRBV5-3 to TRBJ2-1, with D perhaps TRBD1 (5 bases). TRBV5-3 is sorted into the ORF group, with uncertain function. Trimming stripped 7 bases from V and 4 bases from J, with 15 bases between. The CDR3 is 14 residues long. CDR3 coding DNA: TGTGCCAGATGTCCATCAGGGATGTACAATGAGCAGTTCTTC. Its protein is CARCPSGMYNEQFF.

For the CDR3, the DNA is TGCGCCAGCAGCCAAGATAGGGGCGCAGCCAGGGTGGGTTTCTTT. It encodes CASSQDRGAARVGFF. The rearrangement uses TRBV4-3 and TRBJ1-1; perhaps TRBD1 as D (5 bases). Trimming shortened V by 0 bases and J by 13 bases, and 21 bases separated the two germline ends. CDR1 is LGHNA and CDR2 is YSLEER in the germline V gene. CDR3 size: 15 residues.

This sequence joins TRBV6-6 and TRBJ2-5, with a tentative D call TRBD1 (6 bases). Germline CDR1 MNHNY, CDR2 SVGAGI (reference sequence). This CDR3 has 13 amino acids. Trimming stripped 2 bases from V and 5 bases from J, with 9 bases between. DNA for the CDR3: TGTGCCAGCAGTTACGCAGGGGCCGAGACCCAGTACTTC. Its protein is CASSYAGAETQYF.

The chain employs TRBV19 and TRBJ1-4; weak D call: TRBD1 (6 bases). Germline V gene data show CDR1 as LNHDA and CDR2 as SQIVND (reference sequence). The CDR3 has 15 residues. Trimming pared 5 bases from V and 6 bases from J, leaving 16 bases between. CDR3: CASSALRGGDEKLFF. The CDR3 DNA reads TGTGCCAGTAGTGCTCTGAGGGGGGGGGATGAAAAACTGTTTTTT.

On this clone itself: At the DNA level, this CDR3 is encoded by other sequences in the same sample as well. This chain links TRBV28 with TRBJ2-1; 7 nucleotides match TRBD2. The J segment lost 4 bases and the V segment lost 5 bases, leaving 5 bases of the junction unmatched. The germline gives CDR1 MDHEN, CDR2 SYDVKM. The CDR3 is 14 amino acids. CDR3 protein: CASSPGGGYNEQFF. The CDR3 DNA reads TGTGCCAGCAGTCCCGGCGGGGGATACAATGAGCAGTTCTTC.

The V and J genes are TRBV19 and TRBJ1-2, with D possibly TRBD1 on 6 matching bases. This CDR3 is built from 14 residues. Germline CDR1 LNHDA, CDR2 SQIVND (reference sequence). V shed 5 bases and J shed 2 bases, with 12 bases lying between them. Here the CDR3 DNA reads TGTGCCAGTAGTGGGCGGACAGAGAACTATGGCTACACCTTC. This sequence encodes CASSGRTENYGYTF.

The chain couples TRBV19 to TRBJ1-3; D might be TRBD1 (6 bases). The CDR3 consists of 16 residues. Per germline, CDR1 LNHDA and CDR2 SQIVND (reference sequence). V lost 6 bases, J lost 3 bases, and 18 bases lay in between. This CDR3 is CASRGLLGASGNTIYF. CDR3 nucleotides: TGTGCCAGTAGGGGTTTGTTGGGGGCCAGTGGAAACACCATATATTTT.

The chain recombines TRBV5-1 with TRBJ1-1; D is uncertain. V was pared by 5 bases and J by 0 bases, with 11 bases between. This CDR3 contains 14 residues. The germline CDR1 and CDR2 sequences are SGHRS and YFSETQ. CDR3 coding DNA: TGCGCCAGCAGAAACGGACTCATGAACACTGAAGCTTTCTTT. This codes for CASRNGLMNTEAFF.

The gene calls are TRBV19 and TRBJ2-6; the D gene is possibly TRBD2 (5 bases). This CDR3 contains 15 residues. Trimming left V 5 bases short and J 1 base short, with 9 bases between. Germline assignment: CDR1 LNHDA and CDR2 SQIVND (reference sequence). CDR3 in DNA: TGTGCCAGTAGTTTTGGCGGGTCTGGGGCCAACGTCCTGACTTTC. Its protein product is CASSFGGSGANVLTF.

In this sample, this clone turned up a few times. This chain connects TRBV30 to TRBJ1-2; tentative D call: TRBD1 (5 bases). This CDR3 has 13 amino acids. The V gene's germline CDR1 is GTSNPN and CDR2 SVGIG (reference sequence). Trimming stripped 2 bases from V and 2 bases from J, with 9 bases between. The chain's CDR3 is CAWSTGLNYGYTF. CDR3 coding DNA: TGTGCCTGGAGTACAGGTTTGAACTATGGCTACACCTTC. The whole variable domain, remainder taken from reference TRBV30 and TRBJ1-2, is SQTIHQWPATLVQPVGSPLSLECTVEGTSNPNLYWYRQAAGRGLQLLFYSVGIGQISSEVPQNLSASRPQDRQFILSSKKLLLSDSGFYLCAWSTGLNYGYTFGSGTRLTVV.

The rearrangement joins TRBV30 to TRBJ1-5; a possible D gene is TRBD1 (6 bases). The ends were cut back, 3 bases at V and 3 bases at J, with 9 bases in the middle. Germline V gene lookup returns CDR1 GTSNPN and CDR2 SVGIG (reference sequence). The CDR3 sequence is 13 residues long. The CDR3 is CAWSGQLNQPQHF. The CDR3 DNA reads TGTGCCTGGAGCGGACAGCTCAATCAGCCCCAGCATTTT.

V usage is TRBV2 and J usage is TRBJ2-5, with 7 bases matching TRBD1. The junction had 1 base not matched to a gene; V was cut back by 8 bases and J by 1 base. Germline V gene data show CDR1 as SNHLY and CDR2 as FYNNEI. The CDR3 length is 12 residues. CDR3 loop: CASRDSQETQYF. The CDR3 nucleotides are TGTGCCAGCCGGGACAGCCAAGAGACCCAGTACTTC. Using reference TRBV2 and TRBJ2-5 for the parts outside the CDR3, the full variable domain is EPEVTQTPSHQVTQMGQEVILRCVPISNHLYFYWYRQILGQKVEFLVSFYNNEISEKSEIFDDQFSVERPDGSNFTLKIRSTKLEDSAMYFCASRDSQETQYFGPGTRLLVL.

The CDR3 bases are TGTGCCAGTAAAGTGAGCGGGAGGGGCGTCGGGGAGCTGTTTTTT. It encodes CASKVSGRGVGELFF. The chain couples TRBV19 to TRBJ2-2; 10 bases line up with TRBD2. Germline assignment: CDR1 LNHDA and CDR2 SQIVND (reference sequence). This CDR3 comprises 15 residues. V lost 7 bases to trimming and J lost 7 bases; unmatched junction nucleotides: 9.

CDR3 region: CASSHQGAWGYTF. The DNA for the CDR3 is TGTGCCAGCAGCCATCAGGGGGCATGGGGCTACACCTTC. J is TRBJ1-2 and V is TRBV4-2; TRBD1 aligns across 8 bases. Germline V gene lookup returns CDR1 LGHNA and CDR2 YNFKEQ. The trim removed 3 bases at V and 8 bases at J, leaving 5 bases unmatched. The CDR3 consists of 13 residues.

This clone was seen once. The chain combines TRBV7-6 with TRBJ1-1; a weak D match, TRBD1 (5 bases). CDR3 length: 13 residues. Germline CDR1 and CDR2: SGHVS and FNYEAQ. Trimming removed 2 bases from V and 2 bases from J, with 6 bases in between. CDR3 sequence reads: CASSLQGNTEAFF. The CDR3, as DNA: TGTGCCAGCAGCTTACAGGGAAACACTGAAGCTTTCTTT.